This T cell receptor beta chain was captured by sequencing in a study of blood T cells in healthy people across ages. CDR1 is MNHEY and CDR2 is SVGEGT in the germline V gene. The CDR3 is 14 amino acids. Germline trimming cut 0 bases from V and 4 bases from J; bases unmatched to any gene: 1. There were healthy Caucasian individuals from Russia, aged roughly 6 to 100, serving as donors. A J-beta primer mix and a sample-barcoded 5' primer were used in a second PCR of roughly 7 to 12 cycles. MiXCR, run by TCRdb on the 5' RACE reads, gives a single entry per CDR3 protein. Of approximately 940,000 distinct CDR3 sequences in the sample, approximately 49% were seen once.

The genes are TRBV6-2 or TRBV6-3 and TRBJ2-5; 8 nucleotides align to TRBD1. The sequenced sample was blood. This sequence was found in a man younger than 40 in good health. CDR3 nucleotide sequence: TGTGCCAGCAGTTACTCCACAGGGGGAGAGACCCAGTACTTC. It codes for CASSYSTGGETQYF.